One and the same sample provided the 10 T cell receptor beta chains below, sequenced in a study of shared clonotypes between healthy human individuals. This table comes from immunoSEQ multiplex PCR, and its TCRdb copy is limited to in-frame clones, with some not included. The data show roughly 2,300,000 clones, with roughly 92% seen just once and 0.3% to 0.4% held by the top ten. Sequenced material: naive CD4+ T cells from PBMCs. Subset noted: CD45RA+ positively selected. Receptors originate from a man younger than 30 in good health. Some clones in this sample may be carry-over from other donors' samples.

Details on this clone: Other DNA sequences from this sample encode an identical CDR3 as well. J is TRBJ2-1 and V is TRBV7-2; 10 bases agree with TRBD2. Per germline, CDR1 SGHTA and CDR2 FQGNSA. This CDR3 spans 14 amino acids. The V segment lost 1 base and the J segment 6 bases; nucleotides outside the gene matches: 0. CDR3 bases: TGTGCCAGCAGCTTAGGACTAGCGGGCAATGAGCAGTTCTTC. This gives the protein CASSLGLAGNEQFF.

The chain links TRBV9 to TRBJ2-1; a possible D gene is TRBD2 (7 bases). Germline CDR1 and CDR2: SGDLS and YYNGEE. V lost 0 bases and J 9 bases, leaving 16 bases between the germline ends. The CDR3 contains 15 residues. CDR3 bases: TGTGCCAGCAGCGTAGGGACGGCTGGGGGGGCTGAGCAGTTCTTC. It yields the protein CASSVGTAGGAEQFF.

The rearrangement joins TRBV7-9 to TRBJ1-4; D perhaps matches TRBD1 (5 bases). Trimming left V 2 bases short and J 8 bases short, with 15 bases between. The CDR3 runs to 15 residues. Germline assignment: CDR1 SEHNR and CDR2 FQNEAQ (reference sequence). The CDR3 here is CASSLLRQGGEKLFF. The CDR3 bases are TGTGCCAGCAGCTTATTAAGGCAGGGTGGAGAAAAACTGTTTTTT.

Regarding this clone: The sample carries other DNA sequences with the same CDR3. This rearrangement joins TRBV28 to TRBJ1-4; D gene unclear. The V end was cut by 1 base, the J end by 5 bases, with 11 bases between. The CDR3 has 15 amino acids. Germline values: CDR1 MDHEN, CDR2 SYDVKM. In DNA, the CDR3 is TGTGCCAGCAGTTTATCCGGGGTTGGCAATGAAAAACTGTTTTTT. Protein sequence: CASSLSGVGNEKLFF.

This chain joins TRBV15 and TRBJ1-2, with D possibly TRBD1 on 6 matching bases. CDR1 is LNHNV, CDR2 YYDKDF, per germline (reference sequence). Between the trimmed V and J ends, which lost 3 bases and 0 bases, there was a span of 14 bases. The CDR3 spans 16 residues. The CDR3 DNA follows: TGTGCCACCAGCAGGCCAGGGGCAGACGCTAACTATGGCTACACCTTC. Protein product: CATSRPGADANYGYTF.

This sequence joins TRBV6-5 and TRBJ1-1; tentative D call: TRBD1 (5 bases). Germline CDR1 MNHEY, CDR2 SVGAGI. The CDR3 length is 13 residues. Deletions cut 2 bases from V and 4 bases from J, with 8 bases between. CDR3 amino acids: CASSYRRGTEAFF. The CDR3 DNA reads TGTGCCAGCAGTTACAGGAGGGGCACTGAAGCTTTCTTT.

J is TRBJ1-2 and V is TRBV5-4; D may be TRBD1 (6 bases). This CDR3 contains 18 residues. V dropped 4 bases and J dropped 2 bases, with 24 bases sitting between them. From germline, CDR1 is SGHNT and CDR2 YYREEE (reference sequence). CDR3 loop: CASSPETGPVSFNYGYTF. Written as DNA, the CDR3 is TGTGCCAGCAGCCCAGAAACAGGGCCAGTCTCCTTCAACTATGGCTACACCTTC.

The chain uses TRBV7-3 and TRBJ2-1; D not resolved. There are 12 residues in the CDR3. Per germline, CDR1 SGHTA and CDR2 FQGTGA. V lost 2 bases to trimming and J lost 8 bases, with 7 bases between them. The CDR3 region is CASSLGGDEQFF. The CDR3 bases are TGTGCCAGCAGCTTAGGTGGGGATGAGCAGTTCTTC.

In DNA form, the CDR3 reads TGTGCCAGCAGCACAGCTAGCGGGAGGGCCGGTGAGCAGTTCTTC. Encoded protein: CASSTASGRAGEQFF. V usage is TRBV5-4 and J usage is TRBJ2-1; TRBD2 matches 12 bases. The V segment lost 4 bases and the J segment 9 bases; nucleotides outside the gene matches: 8. This CDR3 is built from 15 residues. The V gene's germline CDR1 is SGHNT and CDR2 YYREEE (reference sequence).

Comments on this clone: Different DNA sequences within this sample yield the same CDR3. V is TRBV5-1 and J is TRBJ2-3, with D perhaps matching TRBD2 (5 bases). The germline CDR1 and CDR2 sequences are SGHRS and YFSETQ. Deletions cut 4 bases from V and 0 bases from J, with 9 bases between. The CDR3 contains 14 residues. CDR3 sequence: CASSLGVSTDTQYF. The CDR3 coding sequence is TGCGCCAGCAGCCTCGGGGTCAGCACAGATACGCAGTATTTT.